This T cell receptor (beta chain) was profiled in a study of blood T cell repertoires in COVID-19. Study background: The origin of the acute and convalescent COVID-19 samples was the United States, Italy and Spain.

In the original analysis: Reference gene primer amplification yielded estimated nucleated cell counts. The data were produced by immunoSEQ multiplex PCR, yet TCRdb's version contains in-frame clones alone and is incomplete. V and J calls and clone size are given by that table; D and trimming were obtained from the DNA. In the table there are 250,000 to 300,000 clones, 75% to 90% of which are singletons. The CDR3 runs 15 residues. Germline CDR1 is MNHEY and CDR2 is SMNVEV (reference sequence). V was pared by 4 bases and J by 8 bases, with 17 bases between. The clonotype was recovered from a man aged 35-49 years with acute or convalescent COVID-19. This chain connects TRBV27 to TRBJ1-4, with D unclear. The material sequenced was peripheral blood. In DNA form, the CDR3 reads TGTGCCAGCAGTTCCTGGGCCCCTGGCAGGGAAAAACTGTTTTTT. It yields the protein CASSSWAPGREKLFF.